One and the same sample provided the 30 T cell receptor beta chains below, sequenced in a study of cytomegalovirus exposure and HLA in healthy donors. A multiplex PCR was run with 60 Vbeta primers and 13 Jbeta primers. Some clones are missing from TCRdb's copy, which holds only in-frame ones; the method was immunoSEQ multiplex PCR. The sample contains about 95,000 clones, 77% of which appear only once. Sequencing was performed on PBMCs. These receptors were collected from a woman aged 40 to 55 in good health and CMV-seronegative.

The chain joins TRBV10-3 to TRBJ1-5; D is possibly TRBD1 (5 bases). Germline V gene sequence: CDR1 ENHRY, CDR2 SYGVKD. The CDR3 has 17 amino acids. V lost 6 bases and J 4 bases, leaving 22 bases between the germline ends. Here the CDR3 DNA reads TGTGCCATCAGCGCCCACTGGACTCAGGGAGGAAATCAGCCCCAGCATTTT. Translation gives CAISAHWTQGGNQPQHF.

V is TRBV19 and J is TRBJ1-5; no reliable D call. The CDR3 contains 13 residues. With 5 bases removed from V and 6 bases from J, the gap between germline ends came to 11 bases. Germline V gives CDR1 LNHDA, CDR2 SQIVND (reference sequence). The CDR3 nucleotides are TGTGCCAGTAGTGGTAGAGGAGGTCAGCCCCAGCATTTT. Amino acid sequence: CASSGRGGQPQHF.

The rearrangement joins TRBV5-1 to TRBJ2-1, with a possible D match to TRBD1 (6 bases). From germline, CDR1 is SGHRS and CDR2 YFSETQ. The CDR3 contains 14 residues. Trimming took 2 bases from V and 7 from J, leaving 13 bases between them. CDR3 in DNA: TGCGCCAGCAGCTTAGGAACAGGGTGGAATGAGCAGTTCTTC. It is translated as CASSLGTGWNEQFF.

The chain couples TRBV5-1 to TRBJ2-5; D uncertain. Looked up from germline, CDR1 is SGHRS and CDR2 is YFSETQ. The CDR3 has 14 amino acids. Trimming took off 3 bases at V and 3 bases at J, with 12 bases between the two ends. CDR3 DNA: TGCGCCAGCAGCTCATCACAAGTCAAAGAGACCCAGTACTTC. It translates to CASSSSQVKETQYF. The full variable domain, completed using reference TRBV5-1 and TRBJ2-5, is KAGVTQTPRYLIKTRGQQVTLSCSPISGHRSVSWYQQTPGQGLQFLFEYFSETQRNKGNFPGRFSGRQFSNSRSEMNVSTLELGDSALYLCASSSSQVKETQYFGPGTRLLVL.

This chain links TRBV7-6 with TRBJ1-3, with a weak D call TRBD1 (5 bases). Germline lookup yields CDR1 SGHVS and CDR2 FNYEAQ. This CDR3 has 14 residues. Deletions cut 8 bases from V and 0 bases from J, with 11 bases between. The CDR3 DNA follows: TGTGCCAGCGGGGCAGGGCACTCTGGAAACACCATATATTTT. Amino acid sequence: CASGAGHSGNTIYF.

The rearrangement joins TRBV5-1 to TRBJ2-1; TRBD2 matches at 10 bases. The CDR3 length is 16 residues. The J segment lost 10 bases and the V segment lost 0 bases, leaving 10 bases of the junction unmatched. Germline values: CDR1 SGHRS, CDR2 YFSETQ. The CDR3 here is CASSLAASGGLGEQFF. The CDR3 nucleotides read TGCGCCAGCAGCTTGGCGGCTAGCGGGGGTTTGGGCGAGCAGTTCTTC.

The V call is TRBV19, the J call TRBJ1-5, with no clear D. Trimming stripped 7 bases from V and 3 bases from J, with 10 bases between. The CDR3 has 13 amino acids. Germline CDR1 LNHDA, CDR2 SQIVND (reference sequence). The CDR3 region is CASNGNTNQPQHF. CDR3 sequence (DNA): TGTGCCAGTAACGGTAATACCAATCAGCCCCAGCATTTT. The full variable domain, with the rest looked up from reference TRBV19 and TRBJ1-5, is DGGITQSPKYLFRKEGQNVTLSCEQNLNHDAMYWYRQDPGQGLRLIYYSQIVNDFQKGDIAEGYSVSREKKESFPLTVTSAQKNPTAFYLCASNGNTNQPQHFGDGTRLSIL.

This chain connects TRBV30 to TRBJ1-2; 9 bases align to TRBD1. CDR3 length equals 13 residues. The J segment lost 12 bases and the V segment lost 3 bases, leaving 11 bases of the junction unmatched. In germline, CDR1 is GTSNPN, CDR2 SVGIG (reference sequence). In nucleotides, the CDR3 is TGTGCCTGGAGCCAAACGGGACAGGGAAGCCACACCTTC. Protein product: CAWSQTGQGSHTF.

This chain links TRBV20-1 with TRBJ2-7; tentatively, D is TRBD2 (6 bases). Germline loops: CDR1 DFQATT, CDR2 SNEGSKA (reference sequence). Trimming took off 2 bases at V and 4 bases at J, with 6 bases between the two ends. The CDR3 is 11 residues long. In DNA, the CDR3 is TGCAGTGCTAGACGGGAGTACGAGCAGTACTTC. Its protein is CSARREYEQYF.

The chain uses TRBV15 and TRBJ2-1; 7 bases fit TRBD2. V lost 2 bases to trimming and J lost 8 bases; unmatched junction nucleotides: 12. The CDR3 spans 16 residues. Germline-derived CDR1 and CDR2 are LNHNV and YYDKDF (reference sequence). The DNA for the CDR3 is TGTGCCACCAGCAGAACGACCGGGGGGAGGGGCGATGAGCAGTTCTTC. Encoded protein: CATSRTTGGRGDEQFF.

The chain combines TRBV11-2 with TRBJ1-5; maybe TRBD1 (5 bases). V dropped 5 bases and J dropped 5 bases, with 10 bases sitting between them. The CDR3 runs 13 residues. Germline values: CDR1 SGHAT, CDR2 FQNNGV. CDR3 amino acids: CASSRDSYQPQHF. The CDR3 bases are TGTGCCAGCAGCCGAGACAGTTATCAGCCCCAGCATTTT.

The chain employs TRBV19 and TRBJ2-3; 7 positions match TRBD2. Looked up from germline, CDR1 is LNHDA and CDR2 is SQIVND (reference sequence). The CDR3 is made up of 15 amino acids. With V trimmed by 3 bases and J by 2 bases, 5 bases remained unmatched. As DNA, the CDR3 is TGTGCCAGTAGTATTAGCGGGCGTTCCACAGATACGCAGTATTTT. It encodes CASSISGRSTDTQYF. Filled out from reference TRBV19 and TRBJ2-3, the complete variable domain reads DGGITQSPKYLFRKEGQNVTLSCEQNLNHDAMYWYRQDPGQGLRLIYYSQIVNDFQKGDIAEGYSVSREKKESFPLTVTSAQKNPTAFYLCASSISGRSTDTQYFGPGTRLTVL.

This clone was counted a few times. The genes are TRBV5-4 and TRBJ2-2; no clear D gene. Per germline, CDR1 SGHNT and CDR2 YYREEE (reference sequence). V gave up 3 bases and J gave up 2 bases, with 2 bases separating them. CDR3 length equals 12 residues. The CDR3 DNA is TGTGCCAGCAGCTCTAACACCGGGGAGCTGTTTTTT. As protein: CASSSNTGELFF.

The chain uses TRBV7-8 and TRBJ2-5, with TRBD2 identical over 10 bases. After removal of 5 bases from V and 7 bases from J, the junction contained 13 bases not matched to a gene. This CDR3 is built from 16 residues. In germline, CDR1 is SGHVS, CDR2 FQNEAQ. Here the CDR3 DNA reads TGTGCCAGCAGCGCCCCTAGCGGGGGTGCCCAGGCGACCCAGTACTTC. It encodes CASSAPSGGAQATQYF.

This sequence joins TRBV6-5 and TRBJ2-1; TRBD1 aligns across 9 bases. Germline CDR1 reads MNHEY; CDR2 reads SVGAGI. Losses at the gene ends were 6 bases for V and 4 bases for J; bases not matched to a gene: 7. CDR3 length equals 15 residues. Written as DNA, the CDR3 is TGTGCCAGCAGCAGGACAGGGGTGTTGTACAATGAGCAGTTCTTC. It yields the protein CASSRTGVLYNEQFF.

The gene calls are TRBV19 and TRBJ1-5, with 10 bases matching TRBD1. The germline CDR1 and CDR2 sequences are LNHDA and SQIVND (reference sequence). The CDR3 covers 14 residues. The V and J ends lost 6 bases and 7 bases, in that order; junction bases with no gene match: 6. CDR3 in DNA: TGTGCCAGTAGCAGACAGGGGGCTAGGCAGCCCCAGCATTTT. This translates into CASSRQGARQPQHF.

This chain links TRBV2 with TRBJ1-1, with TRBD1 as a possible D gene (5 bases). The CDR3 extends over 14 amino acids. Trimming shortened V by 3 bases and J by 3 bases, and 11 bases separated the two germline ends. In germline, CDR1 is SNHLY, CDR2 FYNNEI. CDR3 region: CASSERQGYTEAFF. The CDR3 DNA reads TGTGCCAGCAGTGAGCGTCAGGGTTACACTGAAGCTTTCTTT.

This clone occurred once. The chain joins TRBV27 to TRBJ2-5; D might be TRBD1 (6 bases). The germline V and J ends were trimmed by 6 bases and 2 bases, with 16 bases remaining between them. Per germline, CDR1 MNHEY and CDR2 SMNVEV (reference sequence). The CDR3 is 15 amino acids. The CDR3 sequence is CASSRGRLGQETQYF. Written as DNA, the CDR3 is TGTGCCAGCAGCAGGGGCCGCCTGGGACAAGAGACCCAGTACTTC.

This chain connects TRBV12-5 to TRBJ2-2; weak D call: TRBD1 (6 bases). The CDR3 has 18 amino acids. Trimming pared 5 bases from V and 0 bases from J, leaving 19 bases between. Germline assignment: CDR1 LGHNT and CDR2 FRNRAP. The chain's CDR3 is CASGGGRRGDPNTGELFF. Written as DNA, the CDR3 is TGTGCTAGTGGTGGGGGCCGCAGGGGTGACCCGAACACCGGGGAGCTGTTTTTT.

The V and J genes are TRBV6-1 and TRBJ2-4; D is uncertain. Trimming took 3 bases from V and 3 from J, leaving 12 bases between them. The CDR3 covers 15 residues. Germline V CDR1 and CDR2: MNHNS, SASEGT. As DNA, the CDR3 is TGTGCCAGCAGTGAGAGTGGTGATAACAAAAACATTCAGTACTTC. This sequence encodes CASSESGDNKNIQYF.

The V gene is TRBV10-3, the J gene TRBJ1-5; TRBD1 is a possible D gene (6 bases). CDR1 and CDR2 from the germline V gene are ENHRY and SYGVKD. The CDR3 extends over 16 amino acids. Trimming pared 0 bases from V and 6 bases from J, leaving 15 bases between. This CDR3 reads CAISESAGQGSQPQHF. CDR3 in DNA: TGTGCCATCAGTGAGTCGGCGGGCCAGGGGAGTCAGCCCCAGCATTTT.

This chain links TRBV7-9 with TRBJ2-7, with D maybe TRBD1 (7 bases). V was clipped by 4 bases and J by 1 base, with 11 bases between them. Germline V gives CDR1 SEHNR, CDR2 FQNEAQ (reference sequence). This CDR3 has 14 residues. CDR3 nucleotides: TGTGCCAGCAGCTCGGGGGACAGATCCTACGAGCAGTACTTC. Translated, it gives CASSSGDRSYEQYF.

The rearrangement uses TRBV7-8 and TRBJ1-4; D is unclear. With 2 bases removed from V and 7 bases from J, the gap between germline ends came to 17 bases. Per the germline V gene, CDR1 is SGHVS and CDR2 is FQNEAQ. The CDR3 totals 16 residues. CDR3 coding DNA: TGTGCCAGCAGCTTAAGCCCGTCATGGGCTGGTGAAAAACTGTTTTTT. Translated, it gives CASSLSPSWAGEKLFF. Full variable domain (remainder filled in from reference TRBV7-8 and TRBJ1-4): GAGVSQSPRYKVAKRGQDVALRCDPISGHVSLFWYQQALGQGPEFLTYFQNEAQLDKSGLPSDRFFAERPEGSVSTLKIQRTQQEDSAVYLCASSLSPSWAGEKLFFGSGTQLSVL.

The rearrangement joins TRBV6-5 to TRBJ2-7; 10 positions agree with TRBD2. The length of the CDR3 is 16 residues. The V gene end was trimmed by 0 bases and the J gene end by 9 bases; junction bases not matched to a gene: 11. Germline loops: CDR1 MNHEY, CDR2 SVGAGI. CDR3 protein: CASSYSPEAGGQVQYF. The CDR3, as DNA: TGTGCCAGCAGTTACTCTCCTGAAGCGGGGGGGCAAGTGCAGTACTTC.

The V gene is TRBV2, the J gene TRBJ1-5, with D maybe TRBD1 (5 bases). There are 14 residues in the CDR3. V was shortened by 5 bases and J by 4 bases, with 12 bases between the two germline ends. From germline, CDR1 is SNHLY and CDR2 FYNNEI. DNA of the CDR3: TGTGCCAGCAGTCCCGACAGTGAAAATCAGCCCCAGCATTTT. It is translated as CASSPDSENQPQHF.

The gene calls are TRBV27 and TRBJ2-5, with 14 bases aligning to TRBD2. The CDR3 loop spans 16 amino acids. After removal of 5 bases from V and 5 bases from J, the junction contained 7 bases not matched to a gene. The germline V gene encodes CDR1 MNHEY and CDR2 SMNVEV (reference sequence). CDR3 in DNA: TGTGCCAGCAGTACGACTAGCGGGGGGGCGGGGGAGACCCAGTACTTC. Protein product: CASSTTSGGAGETQYF.

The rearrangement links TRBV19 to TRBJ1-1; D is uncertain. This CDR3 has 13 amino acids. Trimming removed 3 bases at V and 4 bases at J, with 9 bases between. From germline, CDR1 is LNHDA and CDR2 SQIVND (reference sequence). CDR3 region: CASSIGLITEAFF. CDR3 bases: TGTGCCAGTAGTATTGGACTGATCACTGAAGCTTTCTTT. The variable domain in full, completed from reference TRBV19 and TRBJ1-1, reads DGGITQSPKYLFRKEGQNVTLSCEQNLNHDAMYWYRQDPGQGLRLIYYSQIVNDFQKGDIAEGYSVSREKKESFPLTVTSAQKNPTAFYLCASSIGLITEAFFGQGTRLTVV.

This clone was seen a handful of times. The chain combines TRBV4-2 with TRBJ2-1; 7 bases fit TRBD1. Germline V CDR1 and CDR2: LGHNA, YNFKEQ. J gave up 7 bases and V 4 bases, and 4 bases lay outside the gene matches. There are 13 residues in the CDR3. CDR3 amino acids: CASSPPTGNEQFF. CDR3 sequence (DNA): TGTGCCAGCAGCCCCCCGACAGGGAATGAGCAGTTCTTC.

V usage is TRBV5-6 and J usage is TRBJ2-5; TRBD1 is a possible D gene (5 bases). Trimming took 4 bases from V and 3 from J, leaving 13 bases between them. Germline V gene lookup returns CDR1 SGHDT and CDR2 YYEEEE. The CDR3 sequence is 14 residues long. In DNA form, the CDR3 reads TGTGCCAGCAGCAAAGGTGGGGCCAAAGAGACCCAGTACTTC. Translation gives CASSKGGAKETQYF.

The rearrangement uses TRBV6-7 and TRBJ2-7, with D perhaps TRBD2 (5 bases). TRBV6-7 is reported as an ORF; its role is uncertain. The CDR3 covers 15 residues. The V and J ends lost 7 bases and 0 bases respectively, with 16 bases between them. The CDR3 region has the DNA TGTGCCAGCAACAGACTACTCTCCCCCTCCTACGAGCAGTACTTC. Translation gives CASNRLLSPSYEQYF.